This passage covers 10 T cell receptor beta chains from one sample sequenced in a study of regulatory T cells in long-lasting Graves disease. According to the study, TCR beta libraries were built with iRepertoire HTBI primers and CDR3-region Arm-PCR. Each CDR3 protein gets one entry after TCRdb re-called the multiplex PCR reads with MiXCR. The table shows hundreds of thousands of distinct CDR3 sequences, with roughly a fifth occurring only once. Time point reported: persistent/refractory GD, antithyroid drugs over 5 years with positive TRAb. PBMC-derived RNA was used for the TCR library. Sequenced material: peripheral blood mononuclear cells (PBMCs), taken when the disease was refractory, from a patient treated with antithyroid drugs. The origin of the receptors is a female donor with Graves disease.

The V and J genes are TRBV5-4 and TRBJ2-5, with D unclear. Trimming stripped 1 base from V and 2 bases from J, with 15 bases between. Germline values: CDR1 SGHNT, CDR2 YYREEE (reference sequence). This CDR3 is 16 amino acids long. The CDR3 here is CASSLNLEWVQETQYF. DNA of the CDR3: TGTGCCAGCAGCTTGAACCTAGAATGGGTACAAGAGACCCAGTACTTC.

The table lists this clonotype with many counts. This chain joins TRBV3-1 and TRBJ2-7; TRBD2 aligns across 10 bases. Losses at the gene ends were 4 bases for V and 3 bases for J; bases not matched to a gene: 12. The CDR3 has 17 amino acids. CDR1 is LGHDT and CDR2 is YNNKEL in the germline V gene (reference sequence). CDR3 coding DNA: TGTGCCAGCAGCCTAATTACGGGGACTAGCGCGCACTACGAGCAGTACTTC. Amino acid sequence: CASSLITGTSAHYEQYF.

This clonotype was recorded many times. The CDR3, as DNA: TGTGCCAGCAGCTTGATCGACAGGGGGGCGTCGGAGACCCAGTACTTC. Its protein product is CASSLIDRGASETQYF. This chain connects TRBV11-2 to TRBJ2-5, with 9 nucleotides matching TRBD1. After removal of 3 bases from V and 5 bases from J, the junction contained 10 bases not matched to a gene. CDR3 length equals 16 residues. Looked up from germline, CDR1 is SGHAT and CDR2 is FQNNGV.

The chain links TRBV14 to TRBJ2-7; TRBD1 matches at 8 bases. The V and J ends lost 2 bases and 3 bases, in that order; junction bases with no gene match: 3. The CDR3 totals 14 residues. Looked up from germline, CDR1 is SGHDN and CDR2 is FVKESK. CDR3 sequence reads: CASSQRQGYYEQYF. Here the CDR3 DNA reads TGTGCCAGCAGCCAAAGACAGGGGTACTACGAGCAGTACTTC.

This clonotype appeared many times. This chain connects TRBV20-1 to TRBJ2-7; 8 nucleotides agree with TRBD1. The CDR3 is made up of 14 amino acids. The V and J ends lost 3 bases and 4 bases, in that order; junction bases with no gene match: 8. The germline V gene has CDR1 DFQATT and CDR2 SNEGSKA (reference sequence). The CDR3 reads CSASRTGQVYEQYF. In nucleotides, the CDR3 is TGCAGTGCTAGCCGGACAGGGCAAGTGTACGAGCAGTACTTC.

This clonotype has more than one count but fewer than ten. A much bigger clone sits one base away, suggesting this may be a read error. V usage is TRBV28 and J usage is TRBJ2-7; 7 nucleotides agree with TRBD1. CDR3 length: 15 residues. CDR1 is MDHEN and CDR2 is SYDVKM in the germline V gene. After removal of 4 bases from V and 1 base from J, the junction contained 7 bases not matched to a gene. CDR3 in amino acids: CASSSQGTNSYEQYF. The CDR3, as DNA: TGTGCCAGCAGTTCACAGGGGACAAATTCCTACGAGCAGTACTTC.

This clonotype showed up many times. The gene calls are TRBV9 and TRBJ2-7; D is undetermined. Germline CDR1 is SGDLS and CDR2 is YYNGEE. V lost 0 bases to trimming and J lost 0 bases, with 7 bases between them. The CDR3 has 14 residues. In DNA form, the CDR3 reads TGTGCCAGCAGCGTAGCGGCAGACTCCTACGAGCAGTACTTC. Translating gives CASSVAADSYEQYF. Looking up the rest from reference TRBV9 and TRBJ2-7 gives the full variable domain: DSGVTQTPKHLITATGQRVTLRCSPRSGDLSVYWYQQSLDQGLQFLIQYYNGEERAKGNILERFSAQQFPDLHSELNLSSLELGDSALYFCASSVAADSYEQYFGPGTRLTVT.

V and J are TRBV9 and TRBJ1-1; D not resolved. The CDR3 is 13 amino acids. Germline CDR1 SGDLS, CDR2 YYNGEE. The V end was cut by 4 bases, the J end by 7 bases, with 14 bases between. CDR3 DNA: TGTGCCAGCAGCCCCAAGGACCTGATTGAAGCTTTCTTT. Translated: CASSPKDLIEAFF.

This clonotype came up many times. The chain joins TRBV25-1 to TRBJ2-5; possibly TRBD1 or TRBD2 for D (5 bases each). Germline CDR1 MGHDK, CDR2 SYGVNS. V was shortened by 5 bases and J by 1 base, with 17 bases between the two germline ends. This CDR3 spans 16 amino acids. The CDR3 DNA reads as TGTGCCAGCAGTCATCACGGGGCTCTGGCCCAAGAGACCCAGTACTTC. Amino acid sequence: CASSHHGALAQETQYF.

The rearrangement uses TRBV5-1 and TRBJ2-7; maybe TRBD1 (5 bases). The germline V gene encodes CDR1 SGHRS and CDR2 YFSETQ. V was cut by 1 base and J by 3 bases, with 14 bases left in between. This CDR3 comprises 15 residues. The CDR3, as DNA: TGCGCCAGCAGCTTGCTCCCAGGGCGACTCTACGAGCAGTACTTC. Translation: CASSLLPGRLYEQYF. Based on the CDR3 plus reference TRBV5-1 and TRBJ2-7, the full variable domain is KAGVTQTPRYLIKTRGQQVTLSCSPISGHRSVSWYQQTPGQGLQFLFEYFSETQRNKGNFPGRFSGRQFSNSRSEMNVSTLELGDSALYLCASSLLPGRLYEQYFGPGTRLTVT.